The TCR beta chain described here comes from a study of Graves' ophthalmopathy and Graves' hyperthyroidism. Points from the study as a whole: In predicting ophthalmopathy progression, the model reached roughly 71% sensitivity and 72% to 85% specificity. Detected in blood as well were most expanded thyroid clonotypes with frequency above 0.001.

In regard to this clonotype: Its antigen remains unidentified. Given a much more abundant clone one base away, this may be a read error.

Other autoimmune disease, uncontrolled infection, pregnancy and lactation led to exclusion. The authors amplified TCR beta CDR3 regions from RNA transcripts. RT-PCR was first run with HTBI primers, then multiplex PCR in a second round. TCRdb re-analysed the multiplex PCR reads in MiXCR, keeping a single row per CDR3 protein. The sample lists over a million distinct CDR3 sequences, about 36% occurring once. The specimen was peripheral blood or thyroid tissue (not recorded which). This receptor was identified in an adult man with Graves' hyperthyroidism.

The CDR3 DNA is TGTGCCAGCAGCTTAGTTGGGACTAGCTCTGGAAACACCGTATATTTT. Translated, it gives CASSLVGTSSGNTVYF. The genes are TRBV7-9 and TRBJ1-3; D might be TRBD1 (5 bases). Germline CDR1 is SEHNR and CDR2 is FQNEAQ (reference sequence). The CDR3 contains 16 residues. Variable domain in full (rest from reference TRBV7-9 and TRBJ1-3): DTGVSQNPRHKITKRGQNVTFRCDPISEHNRLYWYRQTLGQGPEFLTYFQNEAQLEKSRLLSDRFSAERPKGSFSTLEIQRTEQGDSAMYLCASSLVGTSSGNTVYFGEGSWLTVV.